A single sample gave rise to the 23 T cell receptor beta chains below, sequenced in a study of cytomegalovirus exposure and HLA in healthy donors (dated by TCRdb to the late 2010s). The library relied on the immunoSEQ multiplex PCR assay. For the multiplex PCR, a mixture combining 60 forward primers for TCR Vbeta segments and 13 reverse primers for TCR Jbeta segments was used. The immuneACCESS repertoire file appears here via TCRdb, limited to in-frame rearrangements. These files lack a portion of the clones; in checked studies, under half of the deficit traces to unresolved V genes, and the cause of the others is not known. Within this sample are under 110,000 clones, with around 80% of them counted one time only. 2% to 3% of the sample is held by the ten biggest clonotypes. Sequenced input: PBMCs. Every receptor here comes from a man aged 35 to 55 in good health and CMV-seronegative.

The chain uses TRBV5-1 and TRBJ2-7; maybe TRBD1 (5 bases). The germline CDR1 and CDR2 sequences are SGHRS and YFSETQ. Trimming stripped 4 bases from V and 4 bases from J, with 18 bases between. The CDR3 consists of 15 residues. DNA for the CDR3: TGCGCCAGCAGCCCCTTGGGCGGCCAGGGATACGAGCAGTACTTC. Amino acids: CASSPLGGQGYEQYF. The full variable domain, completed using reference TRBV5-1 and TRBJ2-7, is KAGVTQTPRYLIKTRGQQVTLSCSPISGHRSVSWYQQTPGQGLQFLFEYFSETQRNKGNFPGRFSGRQFSNSRSEMNVSTLELGDSALYLCASSPLGGQGYEQYFGPGTRLTVT.

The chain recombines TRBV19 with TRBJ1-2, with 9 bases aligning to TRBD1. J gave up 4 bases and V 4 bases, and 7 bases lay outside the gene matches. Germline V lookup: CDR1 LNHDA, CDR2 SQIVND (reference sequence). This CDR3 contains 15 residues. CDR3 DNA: TGTGCCAGTAGTAGAACAGGGGGCCGGGGCTATGGCTACACCTTC. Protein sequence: CASSRTGGRGYGYTF.

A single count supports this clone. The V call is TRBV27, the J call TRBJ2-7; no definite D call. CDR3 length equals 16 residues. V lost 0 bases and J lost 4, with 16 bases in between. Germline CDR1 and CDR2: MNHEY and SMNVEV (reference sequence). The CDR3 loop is CASSLSPSELRYEQYF. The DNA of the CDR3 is TGTGCCAGCAGTTTATCTCCCTCGGAGCTTCGGTACGAGCAGTACTTC.

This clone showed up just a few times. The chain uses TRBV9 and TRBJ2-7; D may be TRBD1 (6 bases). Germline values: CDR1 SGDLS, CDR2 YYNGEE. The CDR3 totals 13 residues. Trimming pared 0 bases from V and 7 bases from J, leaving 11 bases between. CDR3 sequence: CASSVGTAGEQYF. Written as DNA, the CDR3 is TGTGCCAGCAGCGTAGGGACAGCTGGGGAGCAGTACTTC.

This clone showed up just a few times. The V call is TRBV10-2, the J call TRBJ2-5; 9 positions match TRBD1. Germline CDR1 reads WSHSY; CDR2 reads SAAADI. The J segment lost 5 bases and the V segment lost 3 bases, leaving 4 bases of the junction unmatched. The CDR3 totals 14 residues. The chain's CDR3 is CASSEQGAWETQYF. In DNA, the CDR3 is TGCGCCAGCAGTGAACAGGGGGCCTGGGAGACCCAGTACTTC.

The CDR3 spells CASSLAGVGYTF. CDR3 bases: TGTGCCAGCAGCTTAGCGGGGGTTGGCTACACCTTC. The V gene is TRBV11-2, the J gene TRBJ1-2; TRBD1 might be the D (5 bases). The germline V gene encodes CDR1 SGHAT and CDR2 FQNNGV. This CDR3 is 12 amino acids long. The germline V and J ends were trimmed by 1 base and 7 bases, with 7 bases remaining between them.

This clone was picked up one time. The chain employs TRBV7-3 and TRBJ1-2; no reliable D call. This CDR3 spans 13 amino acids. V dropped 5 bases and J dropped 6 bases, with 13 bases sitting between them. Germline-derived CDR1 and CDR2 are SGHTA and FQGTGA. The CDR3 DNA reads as TGTGCCAGCAGCCCTACCGGGGTTGATGGCTACACCTTC. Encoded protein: CASSPTGVDGYTF.

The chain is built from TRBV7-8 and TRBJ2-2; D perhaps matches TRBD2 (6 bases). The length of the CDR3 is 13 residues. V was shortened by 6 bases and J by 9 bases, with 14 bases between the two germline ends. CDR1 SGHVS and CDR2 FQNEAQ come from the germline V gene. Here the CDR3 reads CASSSGLTRELFF. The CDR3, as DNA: TGTGCCAGCAGTTCGGGACTCACTCGGGAGCTGTTTTTT.

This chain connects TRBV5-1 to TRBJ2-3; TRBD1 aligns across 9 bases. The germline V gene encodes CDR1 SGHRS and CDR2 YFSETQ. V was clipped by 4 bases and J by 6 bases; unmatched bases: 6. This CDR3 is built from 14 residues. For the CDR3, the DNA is TGCGCCAGCAGCCCGGGACAGGGAGACGATACGCAGTATTTT. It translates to CASSPGQGDDTQYF.

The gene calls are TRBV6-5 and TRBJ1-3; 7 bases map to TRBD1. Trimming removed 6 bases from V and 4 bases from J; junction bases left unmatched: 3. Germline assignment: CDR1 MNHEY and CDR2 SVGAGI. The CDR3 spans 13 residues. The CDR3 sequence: CASRTGIGNTIYF. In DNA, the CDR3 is TGTGCCAGCAGGACAGGGATCGGAAACACCATATATTTT.

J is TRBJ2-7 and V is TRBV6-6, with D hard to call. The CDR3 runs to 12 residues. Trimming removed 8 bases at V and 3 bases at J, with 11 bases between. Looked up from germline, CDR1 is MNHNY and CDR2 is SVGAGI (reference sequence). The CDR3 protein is CASGPESYEQYF. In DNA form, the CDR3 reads TGTGCCAGCGGGCCCGAAAGCTACGAGCAGTACTTC.

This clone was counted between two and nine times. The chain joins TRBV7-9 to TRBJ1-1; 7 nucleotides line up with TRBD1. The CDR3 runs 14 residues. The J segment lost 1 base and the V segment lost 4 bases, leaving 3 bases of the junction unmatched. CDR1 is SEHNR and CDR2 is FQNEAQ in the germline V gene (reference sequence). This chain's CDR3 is CASSWGQTNTEAFF. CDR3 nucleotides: TGTGCCAGCAGCTGGGGACAGACGAACACTGAAGCTTTCTTT. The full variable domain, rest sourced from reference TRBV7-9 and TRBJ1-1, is DTGVSQNPRHKITKRGQNVTFRCDPISEHNRLYWYRQTLGQGPEFLTYFQNEAQLEKSRLLSDRFSAERPKGSFSTLEIQRTEQGDSAMYLCASSWGQTNTEAFFGQGTRLTVV.

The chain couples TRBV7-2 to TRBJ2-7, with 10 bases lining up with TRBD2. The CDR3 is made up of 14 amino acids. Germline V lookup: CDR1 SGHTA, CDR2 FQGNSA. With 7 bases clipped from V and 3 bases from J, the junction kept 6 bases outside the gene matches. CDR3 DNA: TGTGCCAGCACCGACCCTAGCGGGGGCTACGAGCAGTACTTC. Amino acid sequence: CASTDPSGGYEQYF.

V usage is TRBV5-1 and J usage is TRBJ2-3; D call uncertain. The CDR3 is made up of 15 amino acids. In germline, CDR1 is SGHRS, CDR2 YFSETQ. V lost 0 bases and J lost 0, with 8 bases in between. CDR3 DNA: TGCGCCAGCAGCTTGGACGCTGGCAGCACAGATACGCAGTATTTT. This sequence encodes CASSLDAGSTDTQYF.

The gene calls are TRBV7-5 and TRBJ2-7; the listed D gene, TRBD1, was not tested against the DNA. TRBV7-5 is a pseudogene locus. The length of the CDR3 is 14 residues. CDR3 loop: CVRSFRGTGRPQYF. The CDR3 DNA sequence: TGTGTCAGAAGCTTTAGGGGGACAGGACGACCGCAGTACTTC.

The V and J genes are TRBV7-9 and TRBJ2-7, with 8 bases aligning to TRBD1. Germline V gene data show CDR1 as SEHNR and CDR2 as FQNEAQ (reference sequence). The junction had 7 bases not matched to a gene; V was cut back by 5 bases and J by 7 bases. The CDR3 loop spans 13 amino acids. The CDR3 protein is CASSAGTGREQYF. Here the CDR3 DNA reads TGTGCCAGCAGCGCCGGGACAGGACGGGAGCAGTACTTC.

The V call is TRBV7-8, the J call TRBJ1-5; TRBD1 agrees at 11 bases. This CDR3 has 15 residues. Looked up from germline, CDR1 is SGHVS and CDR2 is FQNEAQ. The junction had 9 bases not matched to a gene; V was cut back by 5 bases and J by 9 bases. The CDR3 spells CASSLGDRGTWPQHF. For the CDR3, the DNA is TGTGCCAGCAGCCTCGGGGACAGGGGGACCTGGCCCCAGCATTTT.

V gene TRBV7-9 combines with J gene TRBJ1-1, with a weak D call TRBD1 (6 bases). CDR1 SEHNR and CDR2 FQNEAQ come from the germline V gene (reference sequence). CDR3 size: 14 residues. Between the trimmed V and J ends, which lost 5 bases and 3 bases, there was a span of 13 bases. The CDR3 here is CASSPGQSHTEAFF. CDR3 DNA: TGTGCCAGCAGCCCCGGACAGAGTCACACTGAAGCTTTCTTT.

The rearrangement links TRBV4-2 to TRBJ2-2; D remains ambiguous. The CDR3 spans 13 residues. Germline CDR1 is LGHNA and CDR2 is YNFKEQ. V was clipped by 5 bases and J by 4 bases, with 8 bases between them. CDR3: CASSSPPTGELFF. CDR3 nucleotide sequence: TGTGCCAGCAGCTCTCCCCCCACCGGGGAGCTGTTTTTT.

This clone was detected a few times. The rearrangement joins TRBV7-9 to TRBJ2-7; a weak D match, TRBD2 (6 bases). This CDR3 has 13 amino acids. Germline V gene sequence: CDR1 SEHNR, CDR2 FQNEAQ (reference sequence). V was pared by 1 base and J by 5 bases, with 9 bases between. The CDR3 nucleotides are TGTGCCAGCAGCTTAGGGGCGGGGAACGAGCAGTACTTC. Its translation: CASSLGAGNEQYF. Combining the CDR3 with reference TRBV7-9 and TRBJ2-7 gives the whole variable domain DTGVSQNPRHKITKRGQNVTFRCDPISEHNRLYWYRQTLGQGPEFLTYFQNEAQLEKSRLLSDRFSAERPKGSFSTLEIQRTEQGDSAMYLCASSLGAGNEQYFGPGTRLTVT.

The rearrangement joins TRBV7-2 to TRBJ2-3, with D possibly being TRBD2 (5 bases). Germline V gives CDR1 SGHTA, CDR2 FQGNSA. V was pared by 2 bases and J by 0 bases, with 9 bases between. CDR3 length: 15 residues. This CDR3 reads CASSLRRVSTDTQYF. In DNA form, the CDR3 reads TGTGCCAGCAGCTTAAGGCGGGTCAGCACAGATACGCAGTATTTT.

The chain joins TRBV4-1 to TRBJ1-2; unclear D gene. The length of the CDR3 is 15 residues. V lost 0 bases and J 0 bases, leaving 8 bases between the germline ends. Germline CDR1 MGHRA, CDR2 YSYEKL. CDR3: CASSQDVAANYGYTF. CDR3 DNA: TGCGCCAGCAGCCAAGATGTGGCAGCTAACTATGGCTACACCTTC.

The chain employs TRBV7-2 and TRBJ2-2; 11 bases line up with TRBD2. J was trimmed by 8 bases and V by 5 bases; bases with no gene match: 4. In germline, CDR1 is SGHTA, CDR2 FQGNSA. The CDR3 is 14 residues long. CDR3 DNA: TGTGCCAGCAGCCAACTAGCGGGGGCTGGGGAGCTGTTTTTT. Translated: CASSQLAGAGELFF.